This T cell receptor beta chain originates from a study of blood T cell repertoires in COVID-19. About the research overall: Samples came from the United States, Italy and Spain, spanning acute and convalescent COVID-19.

As processed by the authors: Amplification of reference gene primers was used by the study to estimate nucleated cell counts. Produced via immunoSEQ multiplex PCR; TCRdb's table is partial and in-frame only. V, J and clone size reflect that table, while D and trimming were determined from the DNA. The sample gives some 97,000 clones, 85% of which show up once; about an eighth is in the top ten. Germline V gene data show CDR1 as MDHEN and CDR2 as SYDVKM. Trimming left V 7 bases short and J 0 bases short, with 14 bases between. The CDR3 is 15 amino acids. J is TRBJ2-3 and V is TRBV28, with D hard to call. The sample comprised peripheral blood. The sequence came from a man aged 45-65 years with active or convalescent COVID-19. The CDR3 DNA follows: TGTGCCAGCAATCCCAGTCTCCCTAGCACAGATACGCAGTATTTT. The encoded protein is CASNPSLPSTDTQYF. Supplemented by reference TRBV28 and TRBJ2-3, the full variable domain reads DVKVTQSSRYLVKRTGEKVFLECVQDMDHENMFWYRQDPGLGLRLIYFSYDVKMKEKGDIPEGYSVSREKKERFSLILESASTNQTSMYLCASNPSLPSTDTQYFGPGTRLTVL.